The present TCR beta chain was sequenced within a study of blood T cell repertoires in COVID-19. Whole-study context: Samples came from the United States, Italy and Spain, spanning acute and convalescent COVID-19. The cDNA or gDNA used as material had been derived from T cells, B-cell-depleted T cells, or PBMCs.

Germline loops: CDR1 SGHTA, CDR2 FQGTGA. The J segment lost 8 bases and the V segment lost 2 bases, leaving 14 bases of the junction unmatched. The CDR3 consists of 17 residues. Original data processing: Estimated nucleated cell counts came from reference gene primer amplification. Repertoires were generated with immunoSEQ multiplex PCR, while TCRdb's copy carries only in-frame clones and drops some. V and J calls and clone size are as listed in that table; D and trimming were resolved from the DNA. This sample has approximately 190,000 clones; about 80% occur once, and the top ten carry about 6.9%. This clone occurred once.

The TCR originated in a man aged 55 to 69 with acute or convalescent COVID-19. The V call is TRBV7-3, the J call TRBJ2-1; TRBD2 matches at 8 bases. The material sequenced was peripheral blood. This CDR3 is CASSLGSGTRLNYEQFF. The CDR3 DNA reads as TGTGCCAGCAGCTTAGGTTCAGGGACTAGGTTAAACTATGAGCAGTTCTTC.